These 28 T cell receptor beta chains originate from one sample sequenced in a study of blood T cell repertoires in COVID-19. Using immunoSEQ multiplex PCR, the repertoire was profiled, and TCRdb retains in-frame clones only, with some absent. Among approximately 220,000 clones, approximately 82% were seen once, and the ten largest hold 7% to 10%. The sample taken for sequencing was peripheral blood. The receptors shown here come from a woman in her 50s with acute or convalescent COVID-19.

The chain carries TRBV19 and TRBJ2-5; D uncertain. Germline assignment: CDR1 LNHDA and CDR2 SQIVND (reference sequence). V was cut by 5 bases and J by 4 bases, with 14 bases left in between. This CDR3 is built from 14 residues. In DNA, the CDR3 is TGTGCCAGTAGTCTCCGACAAACGGTAGAGACCCAGTACTTC. Protein product: CASSLRQTVETQYF.

This sequence joins TRBV7-2 and TRBJ1-6; D is perhaps TRBD1 (6 bases). V was clipped by 3 bases and J by 10 bases, with 7 bases between them. The germline CDR1 and CDR2 sequences are SGHTA and FQGNSA. The CDR3 has 12 amino acids. The CDR3 region has the DNA TGTGCCAGCAGCTTTGACAGGTCACCCCTCCACTTT. It yields the protein CASSFDRSPLHF.

V usage is TRBV30 and J usage is TRBJ2-7; D is ambiguous. The germline CDR1 and CDR2 sequences are GTSNPN and SVGIG (reference sequence). The V end lost 0 bases, the J end lost 8 bases, and 14 bases lay between the germline ends. The CDR3 sequence is 13 residues long. The CDR3 protein is CAWSVPPARQQYF. For the CDR3, the DNA is TGTGCCTGGAGTGTACCCCCCGCCAGGCAGCAGTACTTC.

The genes are TRBV19 and TRBJ1-5; the match to TRBD1 covers 11 bases. The CDR3 is made up of 20 amino acids. With 8 bases clipped from V and 2 bases from J, the junction kept 20 bases outside the gene matches. Germline CDR1 LNHDA, CDR2 SQIVND (reference sequence). CDR3 nucleotide sequence: TGTGCCAGTTTACCAGGCCCGGGACAGGGGGACCCGGAGGGCAATCAGCCCCAGCATTTT. Translation gives CASLPGPGQGDPEGNQPQHF.

Ten or more counts support this clone. The gene calls are TRBV19 and TRBJ2-7, with TRBD2 identical over 7 bases. Per germline, CDR1 LNHDA and CDR2 SQIVND (reference sequence). This CDR3 is built from 13 residues. Unmatched junction bases numbered 8, after V lost 6 bases and J lost 6 bases. CDR3 sequence: CASSLGREGEQYF. As DNA, the CDR3 is TGTGCCAGTAGCTTGGGTAGGGAGGGCGAGCAGTACTTC. The full variable domain, rest sourced from reference TRBV19 and TRBJ2-7, is DGGITQSPKYLFRKEGQNVTLSCEQNLNHDAMYWYRQDPGQGLRLIYYSQIVNDFQKGDIAEGYSVSREKKESFPLTVTSAQKNPTAFYLCASSLGREGEQYFGPGTRLTVT.

V and J are TRBV7-2 and TRBJ2-2; TRBD2 is a possible D gene (5 bases). With 5 bases removed from V and 7 bases from J, the gap between germline ends came to 17 bases. Per germline, CDR1 SGHTA and CDR2 FQGNSA. The CDR3 covers 15 residues. Written as DNA, the CDR3 is TGTGCCAGCAGCCGGGCCCTGGGGAGCATCGGGGAGCTGTTTTTT. It yields the protein CASSRALGSIGELFF.

The CDR3 is CASSARQGATQETQYF. The CDR3 DNA reads TGTGCCAGCAGCGCCCGACAGGGGGCGACCCAAGAGACCCAGTACTTC. The chain combines TRBV5-5 with TRBJ2-5; 10 bases align to TRBD1. The CDR3 has 16 amino acids. V shed 4 bases, J shed 1 base, and the junction held 7 bases outside the gene matches. Germline-derived CDR1 and CDR2 are SGHKS and YYEKEE (reference sequence).

The chain links TRBV5-4 to TRBJ2-1, with 12 positions matching TRBD2. This CDR3 comprises 17 residues. Germline CDR1 reads SGHNT; CDR2 reads YYREEE (reference sequence). The V segment lost 0 bases and the J segment 8 bases; nucleotides outside the gene matches: 9. Here the CDR3 DNA reads TGTGCCAGCAGCTTGGATCCCCTAGCGGGAGGGGTCGATGAGCAGTTCTTC. Translating gives CASSLDPLAGGVDEQFF.

The gene calls are TRBV7-3 and TRBJ2-6, with 7 positions matching TRBD1. CDR3 length: 18 amino acids. With 5 bases clipped from V and 1 base from J, the junction kept 11 bases outside the gene matches. CDR1 and CDR2 (germline): SGHTA, FQGTGA. The CDR3 nucleotides are TGTGCCAGCAGCCGTCTCGGGACAGCCCCATCTGGGGCCAACGTCCTGACTTTC. This sequence encodes CASSRLGTAPSGANVLTF.

This clone showed up just once. CDR3 protein: CSASRDRLLTAKNIQYF. Here the CDR3 DNA reads TGCAGTGCTAGTCGGGACAGGCTGCTCACGGCCAAAAACATTCAGTACTTC. The chain is built from TRBV20-1 and TRBJ2-4; 8 nucleotides line up with TRBD1. Per germline, CDR1 DFQATT and CDR2 SNEGSKA (reference sequence). V lost 3 bases and J lost 1; bases outside the gene matches: 11. The CDR3 runs to 17 residues.

The J gene is TRBJ1-4, the V gene TRBV5-1, with 9 bases identical to TRBD1. The ends lost 0 bases at V and 7 bases at J; junction bases unmatched: 1. This CDR3 contains 14 residues. Germline assignment: CDR1 SGHRS and CDR2 YFSETQ. CDR3 in DNA: TGCGCCAGCAGCTTGGGGACAGGGGTTGAAAAACTGTTTTTT. Its protein product is CASSLGTGVEKLFF.

V and J are TRBV6-5 and TRBJ2-3; 8 nucleotides match TRBD2. V lost 6 bases and J lost 2; bases outside the gene matches: 7. In germline, CDR1 is MNHEY, CDR2 SVGAGI. The CDR3 spans 15 residues. In DNA form, the CDR3 reads TGTGCCAGCAGGGGTAGCGGGACGATCACAGATACGCAGTATTTT. It is translated as CASRGSGTITDTQYF.

This clone has more than one count but fewer than ten. The chain has TRBV5-1 and TRBJ2-2; 10 nucleotides agree with TRBD2. Germline lookup yields CDR1 SGHRS and CDR2 YFSETQ. V lost 3 bases and J lost 2; bases outside the gene matches: 16. The CDR3 has 20 residues. CDR3 amino acids: CASSWDHDNPSGSNTGELFF. For the CDR3, the DNA is TGCGCCAGCAGCTGGGACCACGACAATCCTAGCGGGAGTAACACCGGGGAGCTGTTTTTT.

The chain links TRBV11-2 to TRBJ2-7; 7 positions agree with TRBD2. CDR3 length: 16 amino acids. Unmatched junction bases numbered 12, after V lost 5 bases and J lost 2 bases. CDR1 is SGHAT and CDR2 is FQNNGV in the germline V gene. CDR3 nucleotide sequence: TGTGCCAGCAGCACCGGACTAGGGCGGGAGCCCTACGAGCAGTACTTC. Protein: CASSTGLGREPYEQYF.

V and J are TRBV6-5 and TRBJ1-1; 7 nucleotides agree with TRBD1. V was clipped by 11 bases and J by 1 base; unmatched bases: 10. Germline V gene data show CDR1 as MNHEY and CDR2 as SVGAGI. The CDR3 contains 14 residues. Written as DNA, the CDR3 is TGTGCCCATGCGGACCGGGACAGGAACACTGAAGCTTTCTTT. Translating gives CAHADRDRNTEAFF.

This clone was detected only once. The CDR3 DNA reads TGTGCCACCAGTGCCCAGGGGGCAAGTCAGCCCCAGCATTTT. This encodes CATSAQGASQPQHF. J is TRBJ1-5 and V is TRBV24-1; 8 bases are a match to TRBD1. Losses at the gene ends were 5 bases for V and 6 bases for J; bases not matched to a gene: 5. Germline V CDR1 and CDR2: KGHDR, SFDVKD. This CDR3 is built from 14 residues.

This chain links TRBV28 with TRBJ1-2, with 11 positions matching TRBD1. Germline assignment: CDR1 MDHEN and CDR2 SYDVKM. Trimming at V came to 2 bases and at J to 4 bases, leaving 6 bases not matched to a gene. The length of the CDR3 is 16 residues. The CDR3: CASSLGQGASSYGYTF. CDR3 coding DNA: TGTGCCAGCAGTTTAGGACAGGGGGCGTCGTCCTATGGCTACACCTTC.

This clone was found once. The J gene is TRBJ2-1, the V gene TRBV5-6; TRBD1 might be the D (5 bases). The CDR3 has 15 amino acids. Germline loops: CDR1 SGHDT, CDR2 YYEEEE. V lost 3 bases to trimming and J lost 9 bases, with 19 bases between them. This CDR3 is CASSSGWGDVTEQFF. CDR3 bases: TGTGCCAGCAGCTCAGGGTGGGGTGATGTCACTGAGCAGTTCTTC.

V gene TRBV25-1 combines with J gene TRBJ2-2, with D perhaps matching TRBD2 (5 bases). CDR3 size: 17 residues. Germline CDR1 and CDR2: MGHDK and SYGVNS. V was trimmed by 8 bases and J by 4 bases, leaving 23 bases between them. The CDR3 DNA reads TGTGCCAGCCAACCAACCGGGAACGCTCTTTTCACCGGGGAGCTGTTTTTT. Protein: CASQPTGNALFTGELFF.

The rearrangement joins TRBV5-1 to TRBJ2-3; D is ambiguous. This CDR3 has 12 amino acids. CDR1 and CDR2 (germline): SGHRS, YFSETQ. V gave up 2 bases and J gave up 6 bases, with 7 bases separating them. The CDR3 here is CASSFEHDTQYF. The CDR3 DNA follows: TGCGCCAGCAGCTTTGAGCATGATACGCAGTATTTT.

This chain links TRBV19 with TRBJ2-1, with TRBD1 matching 8 bases. CDR1 LNHDA and CDR2 SQIVND come from the germline V gene (reference sequence). Trimming took 9 bases from V and 8 from J; bases not matched to a gene: 12. This CDR3 has 14 amino acids. The CDR3 nucleotides read TGTGCCAGCACGGACAGGGTCCTTTCGGATGAGCAGTTCTTC. Translated, it gives CASTDRVLSDEQFF.

The chain joins TRBV19 to TRBJ1-5, with a possible D match to TRBD1 (5 bases). V lost 7 bases and J 6 bases, leaving 19 bases between the germline ends. Germline-derived CDR1 and CDR2 are LNHDA and SQIVND (reference sequence). This CDR3 spans 15 amino acids. The CDR3 here is CASIIRPGGGQPQHF. CDR3 nucleotides: TGTGCCAGTATAATCCGTCCGGGGGGGGGTCAGCCCCAGCATTTT.

The CDR3 DNA is TGTGCCAGCAGTATGGGCAGGGTCAATCAGCCCCAGCATTTT. Residues: CASSMGRVNQPQHF. The chain is built from TRBV27 and TRBJ1-5; possible D gene TRBD1, 5 bases. In germline, CDR1 is MNHEY, CDR2 SMNVEV (reference sequence). The V end was cut by 5 bases, the J end by 3 bases, with 11 bases between. The CDR3 covers 14 residues.

The chain links TRBV5-6 to TRBJ1-4; D not certain. Germline CDR1 reads SGHDT; CDR2 reads YYEEEE. CDR3 size: 15 residues. Trimming shortened V by 4 bases and J by 3 bases, and 13 bases separated the two germline ends. DNA of the CDR3: TGTGCCAGCAGCCCGCGGAGGGAGGCTAATGAAAAACTGTTTTTT. It specifies CASSPRREANEKLFF.

This clone was counted a few times. The genes are TRBV10-3 and TRBJ1-3, with 7 bases lining up with TRBD1. The CDR3 contains 14 residues. V was clipped by 11 bases and J by 4 bases; unmatched bases: 11. Germline CDR1 is ENHRY and CDR2 is SYGVKD. CDR3 amino acids: CAGRGTEAGNTIYF. In DNA, the CDR3 is TGTGCCGGCCGAGGGACAGAAGCGGGAAACACCATATATTTT.

This sequence joins TRBV3-1 (or the pseudogene TRBV3-2) and TRBJ2-1; 9 bases match TRBD2. CDR1 and CDR2 from the germline V gene are LGHDT and YNNKEL (reference sequence). V dropped 4 bases and J dropped 7; count of bases not matched to a gene: 14. CDR3 length equals 17 residues. CDR3 amino acids: CASSRLSRGRARNEQFF. CDR3 coding DNA: TGTGCCAGCAGCCGTCTCTCTCGCGGGAGGGCAAGGAATGAGCAGTTCTTC.

There are a few counts of this clone. The chain links TRBV5-1 to TRBJ1-2; D gene unclear. The germline V gene encodes CDR1 SGHRS and CDR2 YFSETQ. CDR3 length: 12 amino acids. Trimming took 0 bases from V and 4 from J, leaving 4 bases between them. DNA of the CDR3: TGCGCCAGCAGCTTGGACACCTATGGCTACACCTTC. As protein: CASSLDTYGYTF.

The gene calls are TRBV27 and TRBJ2-5; weak D call: TRBD2 (5 bases). Trimming shortened V by 0 bases and J by 2 bases, and 19 bases separated the two germline ends. Germline loops: CDR1 MNHEY, CDR2 SMNVEV (reference sequence). The CDR3 covers 18 residues. The CDR3 region is CASSLSYGEYGYQETQYF. The CDR3 bases are TGTGCCAGCAGTTTATCGTACGGGGAGTACGGGTATCAAGAGACCCAGTACTTC.